These T cell receptor beta chains were read from a single sample in a study of T cells in Graves' hyperthyroidism and ophthalmopathy. A single record per CDR3 protein comes from TCRdb applying MiXCR to the multiplex PCR reads. The data contain about 300,000 distinct CDR3 sequences, roughly 19% of them seen just once; the ten biggest clones take up approximately 37%. Source material: blood. The receptors derive from a man in his fifties or sixties with Graves' ophthalmopathy. Each CDR3 is given with its conserved first and last residue. The D gene is left open where the match is weak. Clone size is shown for a subset of rows, as once, few, many or a class of expanded clone.

TRBJ2-5 | few | TRBD2 | TRBV6-1 | TGTGCCACACAGCGGGGGCGGCAAGAGACCCAGTACTTC | CATQRGRQETQYF
TRBJ1-3 | . | . | TRBV9 | TGTGCCAGCAGCGTAGAGGATAGGCGGAGCTCTGGAAACACCATATATTTT | CASSVEDRRSSGNTIYF
TRBJ1-1 | many | . | TRBV20-1 | TGCAGTGCTAGAGACGGGGGGAGGAACACTGAAGCTTTCTTT | CSARDGGRNTEAFF
TRBJ1-2 | . | TRBD1 | TRBV12-3/TRBV12-4 | TGTGCCAGCAGTTTCTGGGGACAGGGAGGCTTTAACTATGGCTACACCTTC | CASSFWGQGGFNYGYTF
TRBJ1-6 | few | . | TRBV9 | TGTGCCAGCAGCCCCCGGGCCTCGGGGGCGAATTCACCCCTCCACTTT | CASSPRASGANSPLHF
TRBJ2-1 | . | . | TRBV4-2 | TGTGCCAGCAGCCAAGACCCGGTAGCGGTCTACAATGAGCAGTTCTTC | CASSQDPVAVYNEQFF
TRBJ1-2 | many | . | TRBV28 | TGTGCCAGCAGGAAAGGGTCACCAGTTGGCTACACCTTC | CASRKGSPVGYTF
TRBJ2-5 | . | . | TRBV9 | TGTGCCAGCAGTTGGGAATATCGTGGGGAGACCCAGTACTTC | CASSWEYRGETQYF
TRBJ1-2 | few | . | TRBV4-1 | TGCGCCAGCAGCCAAGATGGGGACATATGGGCCTATGGCTACACCTTC | CASSQDGDIWAYGYTF
TRBJ1-5 | few | . | TRBV12-3/TRBV12-4 | TGTGCCAGCAGTCCCAGTCCGGGACGTGGACAGCCCCAGCATTTT | CASSPSPGRGQPQHF